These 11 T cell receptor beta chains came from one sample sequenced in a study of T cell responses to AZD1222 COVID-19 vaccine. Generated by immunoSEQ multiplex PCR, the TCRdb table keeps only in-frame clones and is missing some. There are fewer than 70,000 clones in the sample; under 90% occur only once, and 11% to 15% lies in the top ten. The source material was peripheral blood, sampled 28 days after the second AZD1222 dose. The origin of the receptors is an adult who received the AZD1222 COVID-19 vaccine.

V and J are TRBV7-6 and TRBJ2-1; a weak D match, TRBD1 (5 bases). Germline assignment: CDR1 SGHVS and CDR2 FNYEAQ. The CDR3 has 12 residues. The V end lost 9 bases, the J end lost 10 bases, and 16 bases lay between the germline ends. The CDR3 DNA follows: TGTGCCAGGACAGCTACTTCCGTAGAGCAGTTCTTC. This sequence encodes CARTATSVEQFF.

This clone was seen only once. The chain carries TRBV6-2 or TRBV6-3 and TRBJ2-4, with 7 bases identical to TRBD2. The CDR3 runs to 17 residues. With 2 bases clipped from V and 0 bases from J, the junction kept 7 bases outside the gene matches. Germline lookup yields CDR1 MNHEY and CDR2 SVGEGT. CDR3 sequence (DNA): TGTGCCAGCAGTTACCGGGGGGTGAACCTAGCCAAAAACATTCAGTACTTC. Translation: CASSYRGVNLAKNIQYF.

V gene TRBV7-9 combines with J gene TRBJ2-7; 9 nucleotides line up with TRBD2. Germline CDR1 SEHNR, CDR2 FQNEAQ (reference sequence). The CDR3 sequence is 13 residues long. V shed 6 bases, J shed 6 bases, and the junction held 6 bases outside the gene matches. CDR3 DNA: TGTGCCAGCAGTACTGCGGGGGGGCGCGAGCAGTACTTC. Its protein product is CASSTAGGREQYF.

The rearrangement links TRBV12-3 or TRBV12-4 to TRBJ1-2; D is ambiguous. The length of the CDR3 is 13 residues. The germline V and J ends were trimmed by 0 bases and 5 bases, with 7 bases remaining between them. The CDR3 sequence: CASSLAGKYGYTF. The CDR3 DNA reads TGTGCCAGCAGTTTAGCAGGGAAATATGGCTACACCTTC.

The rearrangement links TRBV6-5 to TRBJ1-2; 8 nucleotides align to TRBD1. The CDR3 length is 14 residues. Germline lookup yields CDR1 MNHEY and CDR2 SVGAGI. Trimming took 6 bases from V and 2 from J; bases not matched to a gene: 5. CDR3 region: CASRPDRVNYGYTF. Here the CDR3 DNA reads TGTGCCAGCAGGCCGGACAGGGTCAACTATGGCTACACCTTC.

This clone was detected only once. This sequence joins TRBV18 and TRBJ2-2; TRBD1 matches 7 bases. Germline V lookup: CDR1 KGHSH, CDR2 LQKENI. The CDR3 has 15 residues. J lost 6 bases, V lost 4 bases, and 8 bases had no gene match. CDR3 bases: TGTGCCAGCTCACTAACGACAGGGTTGCCCGGGGAGCTGTTTTTT. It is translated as CASSLTTGLPGELFF.

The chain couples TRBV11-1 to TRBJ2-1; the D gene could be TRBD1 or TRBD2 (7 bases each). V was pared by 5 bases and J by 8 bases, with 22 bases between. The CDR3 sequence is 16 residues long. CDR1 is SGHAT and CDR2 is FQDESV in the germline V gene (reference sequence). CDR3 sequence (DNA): TGTGCCAGCAGCGTCCAGGGGGGGTTAGTGGACGATGAGCAGTTCTTC. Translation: CASSVQGGLVDDEQFF. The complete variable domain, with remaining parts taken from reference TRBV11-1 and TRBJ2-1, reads EAEVAQSPRYKITEKSQAVAFWCDPISGHATLYWYRQILGQGPELLVQFQDESVVDDSQLPKDRFSAERLKGVDSTLKIQPAELGDSAMYLCASSVQGGLVDDEQFFGPGTRLTVL.

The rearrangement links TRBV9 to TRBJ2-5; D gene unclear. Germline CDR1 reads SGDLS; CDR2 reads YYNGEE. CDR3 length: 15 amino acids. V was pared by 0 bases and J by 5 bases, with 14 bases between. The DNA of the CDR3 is TGTGCCAGCAGCGTAGGCCCCGTCCCAAGCGAGACCCAGTACTTC. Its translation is CASSVGPVPSETQYF.

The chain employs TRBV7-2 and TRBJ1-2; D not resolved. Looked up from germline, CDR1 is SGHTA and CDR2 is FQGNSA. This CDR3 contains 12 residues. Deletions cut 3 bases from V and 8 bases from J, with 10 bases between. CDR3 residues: CASSLEVGGYTF. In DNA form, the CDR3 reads TGTGCCAGCAGCTTGGAGGTGGGGGGCTACACCTTC.

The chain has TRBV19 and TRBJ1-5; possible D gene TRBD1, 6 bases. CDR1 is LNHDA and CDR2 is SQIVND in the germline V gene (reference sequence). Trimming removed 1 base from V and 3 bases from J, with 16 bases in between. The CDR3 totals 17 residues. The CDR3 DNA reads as TGTGCCAGTAGTATAGTTGGGGCAGGGGCGGTCAATCAGCCCCAGCATTTT. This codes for CASSIVGAGAVNQPQHF.

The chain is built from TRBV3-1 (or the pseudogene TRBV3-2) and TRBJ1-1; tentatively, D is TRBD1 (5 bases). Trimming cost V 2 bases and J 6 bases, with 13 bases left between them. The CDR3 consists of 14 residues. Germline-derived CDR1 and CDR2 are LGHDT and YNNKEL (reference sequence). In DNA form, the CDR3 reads TGTGCCAGCAGCCAAAATTCTTTGGGGGCTGAAGCTTTCTTT. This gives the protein CASSQNSLGAEAFF.